These 30 T cell receptor beta chains were all obtained from the same sample, sequenced in a study of long-term antiretroviral therapy in people with HIV. Sequencing relied on immunoSEQ assay v3.0, run at survey level. Sequencing used immunoSEQ multiplex PCR; TCRdb keeps in-frame clones, though not all of them. The table lists roughly 14,000 clones, 70% to 80% of them singletons. The specimen comprised unsorted PBMCs, sampled 1.3 years before starting antiretroviral therapy. The source of these receptors is a man aged 35 to 55 with HIV.

The V gene is TRBV29-1, the J gene TRBJ2-5, with 9 bases matching TRBD1. The DNA end favors TRBJ2-7, so the J call may be wrong. CDR1 SQVTM and CDR2 ANQGSEA come from the germline V gene. The CDR3 sequence is 13 residues long. The CDR3 spells CSVRDRVSYEQYF. The CDR3, as DNA: TGCAGCGTCCGGGACAGGGTCTCCTACGAGCAGTACTTC.

The chain links TRBV6-4 to TRBJ1-3; 7 bases map to TRBD1. Germline CDR1 MRHNA, CDR2 SNTAGT. The CDR3 is made up of 16 amino acids. Trimming at V came to 2 bases and at J to 0 bases, leaving 4 bases not matched to a gene. For the CDR3, the DNA is TGTGCCAGCAGTGACCCGACAGGGACCTCTGGAAACACCATATATTTT. This translates into CASSDPTGTSGNTIYF.

There are a few counts of this clone. This rearrangement joins TRBV30 to TRBJ2-3; unclear D gene. This CDR3 is 11 amino acids long. V shed 5 bases and J shed 4 bases, with 7 bases lying between them. Germline CDR1 GTSNPN, CDR2 SVGIG (reference sequence). In DNA form, the CDR3 reads TGTGCCTGGGCTATCTCAGATACGCAGTATTTT. Its protein product is CAWAISDTQYF.

V gene TRBV30 combines with J gene TRBJ1-2, with 8 bases matching TRBD1. Germline lookup yields CDR1 GTSNPN and CDR2 SVGIG (reference sequence). This CDR3 has 13 amino acids. J gave up 8 bases and V 0 bases, and 5 bases lay outside the gene matches. The CDR3 DNA sequence: TGTGCCTGGAGTGTAAAGGGGACAGGAGGCTACACCTTC. Translating it yields CAWSVKGTGGYTF.

The chain carries TRBV6-5 and TRBJ1-1; D is possibly TRBD1 (5 bases). This CDR3 is built from 12 residues. Per germline, CDR1 MNHEY and CDR2 SVGAGI. V was trimmed by 7 bases and J by 5 bases, leaving 11 bases between them. The CDR3 DNA reads as TGTGCCAGCATCGGGGCTCGTACTGAAGCTTTCTTT. Translation gives CASIGARTEAFF.

This rearrangement joins TRBV7-9 to TRBJ1-2; D is unclear. V was pared by 5 bases and J by 6 bases, with 16 bases between. Germline V gene data show CDR1 as SEHNR and CDR2 as FQNEAQ (reference sequence). The CDR3 has 14 residues. CDR3 DNA sequence: TGTGCCAGCAGCCACACGACATATTCTAATGGCTACACCTTC. It codes for CASSHTTYSNGYTF.

This chain joins TRBV10-3 and TRBJ1-1; D is unclear. The V end was cut by 0 bases, the J end by 3 bases, with 20 bases between. CDR3 length: 18 residues. The germline V gene encodes CDR1 ENHRY and CDR2 SYGVKD. The CDR3 region has the DNA TGTGCCATCAGTGAGTCGCTTAACCCAACGGGGTGGGACACTGAAGCTTTCTTT. Translated: CAISESLNPTGWDTEAFF.

This clone was seen a few times. The rearrangement links TRBV7-9 to TRBJ1-2, with a possible D match to TRBD1 (5 bases). The germline CDR1 and CDR2 sequences are SEHNR and FQNEAQ (reference sequence). Trimming cost V 2 bases and J 4 bases, with 11 bases left between them. The CDR3 spans 14 residues. CDR3 in DNA: TGTGCCAGCAGCTTACAGGGAACCGCCTATGGCTACACCTTC. Protein sequence: CASSLQGTAYGYTF.

This chain joins TRBV27 and TRBJ2-2; D ambiguous. Germline V lookup: CDR1 MNHEY, CDR2 SMNVEV (reference sequence). V lost 2 bases, J lost 6 bases, and 13 bases lay in between. This CDR3 has 15 amino acids. CDR3 DNA sequence: TGTGCCAGCAGTTTAGGGCAGGCTAGGGCCGGGGAGCTGTTTTTT. It specifies CASSLGQARAGELFF.

The chain couples TRBV18 to TRBJ2-7, with 9 bases matching TRBD1. The CDR3 spans 13 residues. Germline V gives CDR1 KGHSH, CDR2 LQKENI. V lost 3 bases and J lost 6; bases outside the gene matches: 3. The CDR3 is CASSPDRGGEQYF. The CDR3 bases are TGTGCCAGCTCACCGGACAGGGGAGGCGAGCAGTACTTC.

This chain links TRBV7-2 with TRBJ2-5; possible D gene TRBD1, 5 bases. The CDR3 spans 14 residues. CDR1 SGHTA and CDR2 FQGNSA come from the germline V gene. The V gene lost 5 bases and the J gene lost 4 bases, with 14 bases spanning the gap. Written as DNA, the CDR3 is TGTGCCAGCAGCCCATCTAGGGGAACAGAGACCCAGTACTTC. Translated: CASSPSRGTETQYF.

V is TRBV9 and J is TRBJ2-3, with 10 bases fitting TRBD2. This CDR3 has 19 residues. The germline V gene has CDR1 SGDLS and CDR2 YYNGEE. With 3 bases clipped from V and 0 bases from J, the junction kept 13 bases outside the gene matches. CDR3 nucleotides: TGTGCCAGCAGCGCCTCTGGGCTAGCGGGGGCCTATAGCACAGATACGCAGTATTTT. Its translation: CASSASGLAGAYSTDTQYF.

The DNA of the CDR3 is TGTGCCACCAGCAGAGGCTACGGGACTAGCGGGGGGTCAGGTACGCAGTATTTT. Protein sequence: CATSRGYGTSGGSGTQYF. J is TRBJ2-3 and V is TRBV15, with 15 nucleotides matching TRBD2. The trim removed 1 base at V and 8 bases at J, leaving 10 bases unmatched. The germline V gene encodes CDR1 LNHNV and CDR2 YYDKDF (reference sequence). The CDR3 length is 18 residues. The variable domain in full, completed from reference TRBV15 and TRBJ2-3, reads DAMVIQNPRYQVTQFGKPVTLSCSQTLNHNVMYWYQQKSSQAPKLLFHYYDKDFNNEADTPDNFQSRRPNTSFCFLDIRSPGLGDTAMYLCATSRGYGTSGGSGTQYFGPGTRLTVL.

This clone was detected a few times. V and J are TRBV6-5 and TRBJ2-2; a possible D gene is TRBD1 (5 bases). V lost 6 bases, J lost 7 bases, and 12 bases lay in between. This CDR3 has 13 residues. Germline CDR1 and CDR2: MNHEY and SVGAGI. This CDR3 is CASSLQGYGELFF. The CDR3 region has the DNA TGTGCCAGCAGCTTGCAGGGTTACGGGGAGCTGTTTTTT.

The chain carries TRBV10-3 and TRBJ1-2, with 7 nucleotides matching TRBD1. The germline V gene encodes CDR1 ENHRY and CDR2 SYGVKD. The CDR3 spans 13 residues. The V segment lost 6 bases and the J segment 1 base; nucleotides outside the gene matches: 2. CDR3 region: CAIRAGGNYGYTF. Written as DNA, the CDR3 is TGTGCCATCAGGGCAGGGGGTAACTATGGCTACACCTTC.

The chain couples TRBV29-1 to TRBJ1-2, with a weak D call TRBD1 (6 bases). The CDR3 runs 13 residues. Germline V gene sequence: CDR1 SQVTM, CDR2 ANQGSEA. The CDR3 region is CSSKGGTNYGYTF. The CDR3 nucleotides are TGCAGTTCCAAGGGGGGTACTAACTATGGCTACACCTTC. Based on the CDR3 plus reference TRBV29-1 and TRBJ1-2, the full variable domain is SAVISQKPSRDICQRGTSLTIQCQVDSQVTMMFWYRQQPGQSLTLIATANQGSEATYESGFVIDKFPISRPNLTFSTLTVSNMSPEDSSIYLCSSKGGTNYGYTFGSGTRLTVV.

The chain is built from TRBV7-9 and TRBJ1-1, with D possibly matching TRBD1 (5 bases). V lost 4 bases and J lost 4, with 16 bases in between. This CDR3 region has 15 residues. The germline V gene encodes CDR1 SEHNR and CDR2 FQNEAQ (reference sequence). The chain's CDR3 is CASSSGLIGTTEAFF. The CDR3 DNA follows: TGTGCCAGCAGCTCGGGACTTATAGGTACCACTGAAGCTTTCTTT.

The chain combines TRBV19 with TRBJ2-5; D unresolved. Germline V gene data show CDR1 as LNHDA and CDR2 as SQIVND (reference sequence). V was shortened by 6 bases and J by 1 base, with 9 bases between the two germline ends. The length of the CDR3 is 13 residues. In DNA form, the CDR3 reads TGTGCCAGTAGCGCACAAGCCCAAGAGACCCAGTACTTC. It yields the protein CASSAQAQETQYF.

This chain joins TRBV6-1 and TRBJ1-1; TRBD1 matches 8 bases. The ends lost 4 bases at V and 0 bases at J; junction bases unmatched: 10. The V gene's germline CDR1 is MNHNS and CDR2 SASEGT. CDR3 size: 17 residues. As DNA, the CDR3 is TGTGCCAGCAGTGGGCAGAGGACAGGGACTTTGAACACTGAAGCTTTCTTT. This sequence encodes CASSGQRTGTLNTEAFF.

The chain is built from TRBV18 and TRBJ1-1; perhaps TRBD1 as D (5 bases). Germline CDR1 is KGHSH and CDR2 is LQKENI. This CDR3 contains 14 residues. V lost 2 bases and J lost 6, with 13 bases in between. CDR3 DNA: TGTGCCAGCTCACCATCATGGTCGGGGGCTGAAGCTTTCTTT. Protein: CASSPSWSGAEAFF. Combining the CDR3 with reference TRBV18 and TRBJ1-1 gives the whole variable domain NAGVMQNPRHLVRRRGQEARLRCSPMKGHSHVYWYRQLPEEGLKFMVYLQKENIIDESGMPKERFSAEFPKEGPSILRIQQVVRGDSAAYFCASSPSWSGAEAFFGQGTRLTVV.

This chain connects TRBV5-1 to TRBJ1-2; D gene uncertain. The germline CDR1 and CDR2 sequences are SGHRS and YFSETQ. The CDR3 length is 14 residues. Deletions cut 0 bases from V and 2 bases from J, with 8 bases between. The CDR3 nucleotides are TGCGCCAGCAGCTTGGAACCAGAAAACTATGGCTACACCTTC. Its protein product is CASSLEPENYGYTF.

The V gene is TRBV14, the J gene TRBJ2-7; maybe TRBD2 (5 bases). Germline assignment: CDR1 SGHDN and CDR2 FVKESK. This CDR3 has 13 residues. V was pared by 1 base and J by 4 bases, with 8 bases between. CDR3 nucleotides: TGTGCCAGCAGCCAAGTCGGGGATTACGAGCAGTACTTC. The encoded protein is CASSQVGDYEQYF.

The V gene is TRBV7-9, the J gene TRBJ2-5, with TRBD1 matching over 7 bases. The CDR3 extends over 16 amino acids. V lost 5 bases, J lost 0 bases, and 9 bases stayed unmatched. Germline-derived CDR1 and CDR2 are SEHNR and FQNEAQ (reference sequence). The CDR3, as DNA: TGTGCCAGCAGCACTCGACAGGGAGCCGACCAAGAGACCCAGTACTTC. It encodes CASSTRQGADQETQYF.

The chain joins TRBV6-1 to TRBJ1-2; perhaps TRBD1 as D (6 bases). The CDR3 length is 14 residues. Per germline, CDR1 MNHNS and CDR2 SASEGT. V lost 7 bases and J lost 3, with 15 bases in between. The CDR3 loop reads CASISTGRYYGYTF. As DNA, the CDR3 is TGTGCCAGCATCTCGACAGGCCGTTACTATGGCTACACCTTC.

The chain uses TRBV11-3 and TRBJ2-7, with D perhaps TRBD2 (7 bases). The CDR3 extends over 15 amino acids. Germline loops: CDR1 SGHNT, CDR2 YENEEA. V lost 1 base, J lost 2 bases, and 12 bases lay in between. In nucleotides, the CDR3 is TGTGCCAGCAGCTTAGGGGGCGGGGGCGCCTACGAGCAGTACTTC. Amino acid sequence: CASSLGGGGAYEQYF.

This clone appeared once. The CDR3 coding sequence is TGCGCCAGCAGCTTGGAATGGCTGTTCACCGGGGAGCTGTTTTTT. Its protein is CASSLEWLFTGELFF. The gene calls are TRBV5-1 and TRBJ2-2; D is unclear. In germline, CDR1 is SGHRS, CDR2 YFSETQ. This CDR3 region has 15 residues. Trimming removed 0 bases at V and 4 bases at J, with 10 bases between.

This chain links TRBV14 with TRBJ2-5; D is uncertain. V dropped 2 bases and J dropped 5 bases, with 3 bases sitting between them. The CDR3 spans 11 residues. Germline V lookup: CDR1 SGHDN, CDR2 FVKESK. The CDR3 here is CASSQRETQYF. CDR3 DNA sequence: TGTGCCAGCAGCCAAAGGGAGACCCAGTACTTC.

The gene calls are TRBV6-1 and TRBJ2-3; TRBD1 or TRBD2 may be the D gene (5 bases each). Germline V gene sequence: CDR1 MNHNS, CDR2 SASEGT. V was trimmed by 6 bases and J by 4 bases, leaving 17 bases between them. The CDR3 consists of 15 residues. CDR3 protein: CASRAGTMKADTQYF. The CDR3 DNA reads TGTGCCAGCAGGGCCGGGACGATGAAAGCAGATACGCAGTATTTT.

The chain has TRBV12-5 and TRBJ1-5, with TRBD1 matching over 9 bases. The CDR3 is 14 residues long. Germline V lookup: CDR1 LGHNT, CDR2 FRNRAP. Losses at the gene ends were 6 bases for V and 7 bases for J; bases not matched to a gene: 7. The CDR3 DNA follows: TGTGCTAGTGGGGAACAGGGGGCCGGACAGCCCCAGCATTTT. Protein product: CASGEQGAGQPQHF.

This clone is a singleton in its sample. This chain links TRBV4-1 with TRBJ1-1; 7 bases are a match to TRBD1. CDR1 and CDR2 from the germline V gene are MGHRA and YSYEKL. The CDR3 has 15 residues. Losses at the gene ends were 3 bases for V and 4 bases for J; bases not matched to a gene: 8. This CDR3 is CASSHPVQGRTEAFF. CDR3 DNA sequence: TGCGCCAGCAGCCATCCCGTACAGGGGCGCACTGAAGCTTTCTTT.